Sequencing of this T cell receptor (beta chain) was carried out in a study of Ad26.COV2.S vaccination and SARS-CoV-2 variants. Findings and limits, study-wide: Vaccine and placebo groups showed comparable non-spike TCR breadth. The TCR-based breadth and depth measures might underestimate overall T cell responses.

Treatment of the sample: approximately 18 received Ad26.COV2.S at low or high dose, single or two shots; 5 received placebo; per-sample allocation not given. At day 63 after the first vaccine or placebo injection, samples were drawn. Expressing Wuhan-strain SARS-CoV-2 spike, an Ad26 vector served as the vaccine. Method: immunoSEQ multiplex PCR; TCRdb's copy keeps in-frame clones and lacks some. The table records roughly 320,000 clones, 70% to 90% of them present only once. Remarks on this clone: Antigen unknown.

Germline V gives CDR1 SEHNR, CDR2 FQNEAQ (reference sequence). The CDR3 has 14 residues. The V and J ends lost 0 bases and 0 bases respectively, with 4 bases between them. This clonotype was obtained from a person aged 18-65 years who received the Ad26.COV2.S COVID-19 vaccine or a placebo. The sample here was peripheral blood, taken in a trial of Ad26.COV2.S vaccine versus placebo. The chain recombines TRBV7-9 with TRBJ2-3; D is ambiguous. The CDR3 loop reads CASSLAQSTDTQYF. The CDR3 region has the DNA TGTGCCAGCAGCTTAGCCCAGAGCACAGATACGCAGTATTTT.